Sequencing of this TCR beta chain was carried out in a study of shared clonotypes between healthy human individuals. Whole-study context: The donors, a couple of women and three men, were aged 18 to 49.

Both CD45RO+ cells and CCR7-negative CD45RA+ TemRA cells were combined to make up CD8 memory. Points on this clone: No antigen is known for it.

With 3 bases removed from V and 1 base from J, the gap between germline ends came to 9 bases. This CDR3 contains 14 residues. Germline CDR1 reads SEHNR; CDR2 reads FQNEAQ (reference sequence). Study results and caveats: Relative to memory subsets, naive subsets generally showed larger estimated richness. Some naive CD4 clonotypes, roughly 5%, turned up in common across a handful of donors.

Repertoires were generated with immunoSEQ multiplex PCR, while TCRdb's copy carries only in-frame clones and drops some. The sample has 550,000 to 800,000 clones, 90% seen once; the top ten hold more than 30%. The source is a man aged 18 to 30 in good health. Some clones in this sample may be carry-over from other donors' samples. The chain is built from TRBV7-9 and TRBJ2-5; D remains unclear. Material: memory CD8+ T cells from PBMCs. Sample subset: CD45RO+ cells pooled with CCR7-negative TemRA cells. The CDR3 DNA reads TGTGCCAGCAGCTTTGGGCTGGTCCAAGAGACCCAGTACTTC. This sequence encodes CASSFGLVQETQYF.